Following are 27 T cell receptor beta chains from one sample sequenced in a study of blood T cell repertoires in COVID-19. Profiled with immunoSEQ multiplex PCR; TCRdb holds only in-frame clones, not every one. The sample has approximately 190,000 clones, 80% to 90% seen once. Input material: peripheral blood. The source of these receptors is a human donor in a cohort sampled during active COVID-19.

The chain carries TRBV28 and TRBJ2-2; perhaps TRBD1 as D (5 bases). V was clipped by 9 bases and J by 7 bases, with 9 bases between them. In germline, CDR1 is MDHEN, CDR2 SYDVKM. The CDR3 is made up of 11 amino acids. The CDR3 DNA follows: TGTGCCAGTCTAGGGGTCGGGGAGCTGTTTTTT. This encodes CASLGVGELFF. The whole variable domain, filled in from reference TRBV28 and TRBJ2-2, reads DVKVTQSSRYLVKRTGEKVFLECVQDMDHENMFWYRQDPGLGLRLIYFSYDVKMKEKGDIPEGYSVSREKKERFSLILESASTNQTSMYLCASLGVGELFFGEGSRLTVL.

CDR3 protein: CAISESAASGDFTGELFF. DNA of the CDR3: TGTGCCATCAGTGAGTCAGCGGCTAGCGGGGACTTCACCGGGGAGCTGTTTTTT. V and J are TRBV10-3 and TRBJ2-2, with TRBD2 matching 9 bases. With 0 bases clipped from V and 4 bases from J, the junction kept 9 bases outside the gene matches. This CDR3 region has 18 residues. CDR1 and CDR2 from the germline V gene are ENHRY and SYGVKD.

V and J are TRBV19 and TRBJ1-1; D ambiguous. The CDR3 is 14 residues long. CDR1 and CDR2 (germline): LNHDA, SQIVND (reference sequence). The V and J ends lost 1 base and 1 base respectively, with 7 bases between them. CDR3 loop: CASSIVRRNTEAFF. The CDR3 DNA sequence: TGTGCCAGTAGTATAGTGAGGAGGAACACTGAAGCTTTCTTT. The variable domain in full, completed from reference TRBV19 and TRBJ1-1, reads DGGITQSPKYLFRKEGQNVTLSCEQNLNHDAMYWYRQDPGQGLRLIYYSQIVNDFQKGDIAEGYSVSREKKESFPLTVTSAQKNPTAFYLCASSIVRRNTEAFFGQGTRLTVV.

The chain carries TRBV18 and TRBJ2-1; 9 bases fit TRBD1. After removal of 5 bases from V and 1 base from J, the junction contained 3 bases not matched to a gene. This CDR3 contains 15 residues. Germline CDR1 and CDR2: KGHSH and LQKENI. CDR3 nucleotides: TGTGCCAGCTCAACCGACAGGGGGTCCTACAATGAGCAGTTCTTC. The encoded protein is CASSTDRGSYNEQFF.

The chain carries TRBV3-1 (or the pseudogene TRBV3-2) and TRBJ1-4; D is unresolved. The germline V gene has CDR1 LGHDT and CDR2 YNNKEL (reference sequence). The CDR3 has 16 amino acids. The germline V and J ends were trimmed by 4 bases and 7 bases, with 19 bases remaining between them. The CDR3 coding sequence is TGTGCCAGCAGCCCAGGAATCGATGGTCGGGGTGAAAAACTGTTTTTT. As protein: CASSPGIDGRGEKLFF.

The chain recombines TRBV28 with TRBJ2-7; 9 bases are a match to TRBD1. The CDR3 runs to 13 residues. V shed 7 bases, J shed 1 base, and the junction held 2 bases outside the gene matches. Germline V gene data show CDR1 as MDHEN and CDR2 as SYDVKM. CDR3 region: CASTTGGSYEQYF. The CDR3 DNA reads as TGTGCCAGCACGACAGGGGGTTCCTACGAGCAGTACTTC.

The J gene is TRBJ2-1, the V gene TRBV11-2, with 7 bases fitting TRBD2. CDR3 length: 18 amino acids. V lost 3 bases and J lost 6; bases outside the gene matches: 17. Germline V gene sequence: CDR1 SGHAT, CDR2 FQNNGV. The CDR3 coding sequence is TGTGCCAGCAGCTTCGGGTGGGGGGGGACCAGAAGGGTCAATGAGCAGTTCTTC. Its translation is CASSFGWGGTRRVNEQFF.

This clone was seen a handful of times. The chain is built from TRBV29-1 and TRBJ2-2, with TRBD1 as a possible D gene (7 bases). Germline CDR1 reads SQVTM; CDR2 reads ANQGSEA. This CDR3 contains 14 residues. V was clipped by 4 bases and J by 6 bases, with 15 bases between them. CDR3 sequence reads: CSVARQGEAGELFF. CDR3 bases: TGCAGCGTTGCTAGGCAGGGGGAGGCCGGGGAGCTGTTTTTT.

This clone was detected once. The chain employs TRBV19 and TRBJ1-2; D not certain. The CDR3 runs to 15 residues. The germline V gene encodes CDR1 LNHDA and CDR2 SQIVND (reference sequence). The V end lost 3 bases, the J end lost 0 bases, and 11 bases lay between the germline ends. The DNA of the CDR3 is TGTGCCAGTAGTATGGGAGGGAACGCTAACTATGGCTACACCTTC. Translated, it gives CASSMGGNANYGYTF.

J is TRBJ2-2 and V is TRBV5-1; D possibly corresponds to TRBD2 (5 bases). V was cut by 4 bases and J by 4 bases, with 14 bases left in between. The CDR3 has 15 amino acids. CDR1 and CDR2 from the germline V gene are SGHRS and YFSETQ. The CDR3 region is CASSPNTGVTGELFF. In DNA form, the CDR3 reads TGCGCCAGCAGCCCAAATACCGGGGTCACCGGGGAGCTGTTTTTT.

The V gene is TRBV2, the J gene TRBJ1-2, with 7 bases identical to TRBD1. Per the germline V gene, CDR1 is SNHLY and CDR2 is FYNNEI. This CDR3 has 14 residues. The junction had 10 bases not matched to a gene; V was cut back by 4 bases and J by 8 bases. CDR3 sequence reads: CASSGHGQDLGYTF. DNA for the CDR3: TGTGCCAGCAGTGGACACGGACAGGACCTAGGCTACACCTTC.

Concerning this clone itself: The junction departs from germline at one end; a sequencing error may be responsible. The chain uses TRBV4-2 and TRBJ2-4; 12 bases fit TRBD2. Germline V lookup: CDR1 LGHNA, CDR2 YNFKEQ. The CDR3 is 19 residues long. CDR3 amino acids: CASSKELAGGFLAKNIQYF. The CDR3 nucleotides are TGTGCCAGCAGCAAAGAACTAGCGGGGGGTTTTTTAGCCAAAAACATTCAGTACTTC.

The gene calls are TRBV5-5 and TRBJ2-7; the match to TRBD1 covers 7 bases. Unmatched junction bases numbered 1, after V lost 4 bases and J lost 6 bases. Germline V gives CDR1 SGHKS, CDR2 YYEKEE (reference sequence). The CDR3 totals 11 residues. CDR3: CASSRQGEQYF. CDR3 in DNA: TGTGCCAGCAGCCGACAGGGCGAGCAGTACTTC.

The genes are TRBV7-2 and TRBJ2-1; 7 bases match TRBD2. The ends lost 5 bases at V and 4 bases at J; junction bases unmatched: 14. Germline values: CDR1 SGHTA, CDR2 FQGNSA. The CDR3 is made up of 17 amino acids. The CDR3 DNA reads as TGTGCCAGCAGCCCTCCTCGGGGGGTCTCTGTATACAATGAGCAGTTCTTC. Translated, it gives CASSPPRGVSVYNEQFF.

The genes are TRBV19 and TRBJ1-2; TRBD1 matches 9 bases. Germline-derived CDR1 and CDR2 are LNHDA and SQIVND (reference sequence). Trimming cost V 5 bases and J 5 bases; bases outside gene matches: 6. This CDR3 contains 14 residues. The CDR3 nucleotides read TGTGCCAGTAGTCCGACAGGGGGGAATTATGGCTACACCTTC. This sequence encodes CASSPTGGNYGYTF.

The chain is built from TRBV3-1 (or the pseudogene TRBV3-2) and TRBJ2-7, with 10 bases identical to TRBD2. The CDR3 loop spans 14 amino acids. Per germline, CDR1 LGHDT and CDR2 YNNKEL (reference sequence). The V gene end was trimmed by 3 bases and the J gene end by 7 bases; junction bases not matched to a gene: 6. The CDR3 nucleotides are TGTGCCAGCAGCCACCTAGCGGGAGCGGGGGAGCAGTACTTC. Amino acids: CASSHLAGAGEQYF.

The chain joins TRBV7-6 to TRBJ1-5, with D perhaps matching TRBD1 (5 bases). There are 16 residues in the CDR3. The V and J ends lost 1 base and 4 bases respectively, with 14 bases between them. Germline V lookup: CDR1 SGHVS, CDR2 FNYEAQ. The CDR3 loop is CASSLGGDQRNQPQHF. For the CDR3, the DNA is TGTGCCAGCAGCTTAGGGGGCGACCAAAGGAATCAGCCCCAGCATTTT.

The V call is TRBV11-3, the J call TRBJ1-3; D remains unclear. The germline V and J ends were trimmed by 3 bases and 6 bases, with 15 bases remaining between them. Germline CDR1 and CDR2: SGHNT and YENEEA. This CDR3 has 15 amino acids. The CDR3 nucleotides read TGTGCCAGCAGCTTGGAGACCGAATCAATAAACACCATATATTTT. This codes for CASSLETESINTIYF.

The chain employs TRBV27 and TRBJ1-6; D not resolved. The germline V gene has CDR1 MNHEY and CDR2 SMNVEV (reference sequence). V lost 2 bases and J 10 bases, leaving 9 bases between the germline ends. The CDR3 has 13 residues. CDR3 residues: CASSLRVESPLHF. The DNA for the CDR3 is TGTGCCAGCAGTTTACGGGTAGAATCACCCCTCCACTTT.

The genes are TRBV5-8 and TRBJ2-4, with TRBD1 matching 8 bases. Germline CDR1 is SGHTS and CDR2 is YDEGEE. Trimming removed 4 bases from V and 4 bases from J; junction bases left unmatched: 7. This CDR3 spans 15 amino acids. The CDR3 loop reads CASSRTRTGKNIQYF. DNA of the CDR3: TGTGCCAGCAGCCGAACCCGGACAGGGAAAAACATTCAGTACTTC.

The chain recombines TRBV7-3 with TRBJ2-3, with TRBD2 matching over 12 bases. The CDR3 extends over 16 amino acids. The V segment lost 5 bases and the J segment 3 bases; nucleotides outside the gene matches: 6. The germline CDR1 and CDR2 sequences are SGHTA and FQGTGA. The CDR3 DNA reads as TGTGCCAGCAGCCCTCTAGCGGGGGGGCATACAGATACGCAGTATTTT. It yields the protein CASSPLAGGHTDTQYF.

The chain has TRBV28 and TRBJ1-2; no reliable D call. The CDR3 contains 13 residues. V lost 0 bases to trimming and J lost 4 bases, with 6 bases between them. Looked up from germline, CDR1 is MDHEN and CDR2 is SYDVKM. This chain's CDR3 is CASSLWETYGYTF. CDR3 nucleotides: TGTGCCAGCAGTTTATGGGAGACCTATGGCTACACCTTC.

The V gene is TRBV11-3, the J gene TRBJ2-5; D perhaps matches TRBD2 (5 bases). Germline lookup yields CDR1 SGHNT and CDR2 YENEEA. Deletions cut 3 bases from V and 3 bases from J, with 5 bases between. This CDR3 comprises 12 residues. The CDR3 nucleotides read TGTGCCAGCAGCTTCGGGGAAGAGACCCAGTACTTC. Translated: CASSFGEETQYF.

The J gene is TRBJ2-7, the V gene TRBV2; 7 nucleotides agree with TRBD1. The V and J ends lost 10 bases and 2 bases, in that order; junction bases with no gene match: 11. Germline V gene lookup returns CDR1 SNHLY and CDR2 FYNNEI. The CDR3 has 14 amino acids. In nucleotides, the CDR3 is TGTGCCAACACAGGGGCCCTCTCACCCTACGAGCAGTACTTC. Translating it yields CANTGALSPYEQYF.

The gene calls are TRBV2 and TRBJ1-2, with D maybe TRBD1 (5 bases). V was pared by 3 bases and J by 3 bases, with 8 bases between. The CDR3 sequence is 13 residues long. From germline, CDR1 is SNHLY and CDR2 FYNNEI. The CDR3 protein is CASSDRVYYGYTF. The CDR3 DNA reads as TGTGCCAGCAGTGACAGGGTGTACTATGGCTACACCTTC.

This sequence joins TRBV30 and TRBJ1-2, with 8 nucleotides matching TRBD1. Germline-derived CDR1 and CDR2 are GTSNPN and SVGIG (reference sequence). Germline trimming cut 0 bases from V and 13 bases from J; bases unmatched to any gene: 10. The CDR3 runs to 13 residues. The CDR3 nucleotides are TGTGCCTGGAGTGTACGGGCAGGGGGCCACGGCACCTTC. It codes for CAWSVRAGGHGTF.

This chain links TRBV27 with TRBJ2-7; 7 bases are a match to TRBD2. The V gene end was trimmed by 0 bases and the J gene end by 7 bases; junction bases not matched to a gene: 3. Germline CDR1 and CDR2: MNHEY and SMNVEV (reference sequence). The length of the CDR3 is 13 residues. The CDR3 here is CASSLSGEGEQYV. In DNA form, the CDR3 reads TGTGCCAGCAGTTTATCAGGGGAGGGTGAGCAGTACGTC.